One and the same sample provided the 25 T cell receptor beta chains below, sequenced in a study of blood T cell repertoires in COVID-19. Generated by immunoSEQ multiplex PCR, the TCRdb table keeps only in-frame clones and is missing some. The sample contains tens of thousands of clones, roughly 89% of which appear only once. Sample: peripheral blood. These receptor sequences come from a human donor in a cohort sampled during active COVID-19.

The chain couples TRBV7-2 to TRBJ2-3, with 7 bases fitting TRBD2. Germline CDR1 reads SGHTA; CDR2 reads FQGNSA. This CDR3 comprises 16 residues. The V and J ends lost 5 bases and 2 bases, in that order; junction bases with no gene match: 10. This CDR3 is CASSATGGGITDTQYF. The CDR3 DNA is TGTGCCAGCAGCGCCACTGGGGGGGGTATCACAGATACGCAGTATTTT.

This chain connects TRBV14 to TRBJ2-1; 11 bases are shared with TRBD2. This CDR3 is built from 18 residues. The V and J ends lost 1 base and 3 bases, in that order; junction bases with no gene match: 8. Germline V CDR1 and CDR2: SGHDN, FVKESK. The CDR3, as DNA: TGTGCCAGCAGCCAAGGGATTAGCGGGAGGGCCTTCTACAATGAGCAGTTCTTC. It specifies CASSQGISGRAFYNEQFF.

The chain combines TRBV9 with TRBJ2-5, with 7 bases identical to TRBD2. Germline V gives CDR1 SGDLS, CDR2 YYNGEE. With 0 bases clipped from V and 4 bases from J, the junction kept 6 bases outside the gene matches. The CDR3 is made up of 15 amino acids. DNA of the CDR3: TGTGCCAGCAGCGTAGACGAAGGGAGGGGAGAGACCCAGTACTTC. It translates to CASSVDEGRGETQYF. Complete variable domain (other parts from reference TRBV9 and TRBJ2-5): DSGVTQTPKHLITATGQRVTLRCSPRSGDLSVYWYQQSLDQGLQFLIQYYNGEERAKGNILERFSAQQFPDLHSELNLSSLELGDSALYFCASSVDEGRGETQYFGPGTRLLVL.

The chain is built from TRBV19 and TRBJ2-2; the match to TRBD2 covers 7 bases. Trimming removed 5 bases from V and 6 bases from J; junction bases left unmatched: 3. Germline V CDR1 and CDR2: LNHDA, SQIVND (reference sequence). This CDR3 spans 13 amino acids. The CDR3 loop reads CASSHGLAGELFF. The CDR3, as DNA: TGTGCCAGTAGTCACGGACTAGCCGGGGAGCTGTTTTTT.

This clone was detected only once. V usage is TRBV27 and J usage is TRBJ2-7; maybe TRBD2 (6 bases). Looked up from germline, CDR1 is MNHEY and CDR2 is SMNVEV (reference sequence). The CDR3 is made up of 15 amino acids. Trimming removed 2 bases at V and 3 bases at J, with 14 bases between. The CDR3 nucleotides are TGTGCCAGCAGTTTAAGGGACTCGGCCGACTACGAGCAGTACTTC. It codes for CASSLRDSADYEQYF.

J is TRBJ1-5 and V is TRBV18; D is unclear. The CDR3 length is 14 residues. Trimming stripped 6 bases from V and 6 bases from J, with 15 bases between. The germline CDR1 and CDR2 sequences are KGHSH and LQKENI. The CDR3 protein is CASSGKTGGQPQHF. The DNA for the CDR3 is TGTGCCAGCTCTGGAAAGACGGGTGGTCAGCCCCAGCATTTT.

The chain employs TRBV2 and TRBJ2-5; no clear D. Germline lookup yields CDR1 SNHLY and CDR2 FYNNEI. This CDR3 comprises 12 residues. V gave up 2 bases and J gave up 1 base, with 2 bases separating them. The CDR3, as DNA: TGTGCCAGCAGTGAACTCCAAGAGACCCAGTACTTC. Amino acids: CASSELQETQYF.

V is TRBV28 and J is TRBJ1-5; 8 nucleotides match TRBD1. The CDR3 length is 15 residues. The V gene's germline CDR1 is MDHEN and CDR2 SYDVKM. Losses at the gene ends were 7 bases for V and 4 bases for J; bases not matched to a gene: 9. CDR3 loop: CASIQQGARNQPQHF. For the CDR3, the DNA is TGTGCCAGCATTCAGCAGGGGGCCCGAAATCAGCCCCAGCATTTT. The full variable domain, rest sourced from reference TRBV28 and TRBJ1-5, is DVKVTQSSRYLVKRTGEKVFLECVQDMDHENMFWYRQDPGLGLRLIYFSYDVKMKEKGDIPEGYSVSREKKERFSLILESASTNQTSMYLCASIQQGARNQPQHFGDGTRLSIL.

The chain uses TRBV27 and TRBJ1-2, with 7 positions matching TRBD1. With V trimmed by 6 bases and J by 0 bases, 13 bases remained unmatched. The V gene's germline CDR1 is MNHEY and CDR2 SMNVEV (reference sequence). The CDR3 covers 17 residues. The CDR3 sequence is CASSLWGTVRANYGYTF. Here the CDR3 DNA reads TGTGCCAGCAGCCTATGGGGGACAGTAAGAGCTAACTATGGCTACACCTTC.

The CDR3 here is CASPWGGLKTSNYGYTF. In nucleotides, the CDR3 is TGTGCCAGCCCCTGGGGGGGACTAAAAACTTCTAACTATGGCTACACCTTC. This chain connects TRBV21-1 to TRBJ1-2. TRBV21-1 is annotated as a pseudogene. This CDR3 is built from 17 residues.

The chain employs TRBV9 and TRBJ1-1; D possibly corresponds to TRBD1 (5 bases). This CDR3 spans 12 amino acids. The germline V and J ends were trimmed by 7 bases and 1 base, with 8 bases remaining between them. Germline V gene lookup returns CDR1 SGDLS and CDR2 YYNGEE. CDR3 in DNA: TGTGCCAGCGGGCAGGGGAACACTGAAGCTTTCTTT. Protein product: CASGQGNTEAFF.

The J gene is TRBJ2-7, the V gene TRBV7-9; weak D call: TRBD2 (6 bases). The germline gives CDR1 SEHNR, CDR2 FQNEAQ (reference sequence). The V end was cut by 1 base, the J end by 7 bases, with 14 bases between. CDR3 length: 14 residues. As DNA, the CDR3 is TGTGCCAGCAGCTTAGGCAGGACTGCGGGGGAGCAGTACTTC. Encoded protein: CASSLGRTAGEQYF.

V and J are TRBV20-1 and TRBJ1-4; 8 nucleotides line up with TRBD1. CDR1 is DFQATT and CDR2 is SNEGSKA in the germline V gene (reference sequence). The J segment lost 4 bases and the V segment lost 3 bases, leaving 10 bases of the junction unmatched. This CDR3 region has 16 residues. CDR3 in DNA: TGCAGTGCTAGTCGCGGGGACAGGCCCATTAATGAAAAACTGTTTTTT. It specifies CSASRGDRPINEKLFF.

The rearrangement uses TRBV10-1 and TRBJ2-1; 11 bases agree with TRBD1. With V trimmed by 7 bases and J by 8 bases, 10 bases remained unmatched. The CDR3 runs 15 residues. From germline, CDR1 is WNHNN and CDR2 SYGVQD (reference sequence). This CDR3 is CASTRGQGASDEQFF. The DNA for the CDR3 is TGCGCCAGCACCCGAGGACAGGGGGCTAGCGATGAGCAGTTCTTC.

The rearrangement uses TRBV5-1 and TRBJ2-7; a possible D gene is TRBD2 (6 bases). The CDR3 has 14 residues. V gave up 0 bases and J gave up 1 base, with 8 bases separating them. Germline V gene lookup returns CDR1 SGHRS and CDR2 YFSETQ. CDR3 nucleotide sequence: TGCGCCAGCAGCTTGGGGAGGGGATCCTACGAGCAGTACTTC. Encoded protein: CASSLGRGSYEQYF.

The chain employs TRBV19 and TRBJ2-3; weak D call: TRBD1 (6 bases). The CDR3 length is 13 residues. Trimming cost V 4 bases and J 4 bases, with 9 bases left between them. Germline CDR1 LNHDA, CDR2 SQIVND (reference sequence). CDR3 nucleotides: TGTGCCAGTAGTAACAGGGTGGCAGATACGCAGTATTTT. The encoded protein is CASSNRVADTQYF. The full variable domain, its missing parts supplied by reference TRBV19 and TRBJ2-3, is DGGITQSPKYLFRKEGQNVTLSCEQNLNHDAMYWYRQDPGQGLRLIYYSQIVNDFQKGDIAEGYSVSREKKESFPLTVTSAQKNPTAFYLCASSNRVADTQYFGPGTRLTVL.

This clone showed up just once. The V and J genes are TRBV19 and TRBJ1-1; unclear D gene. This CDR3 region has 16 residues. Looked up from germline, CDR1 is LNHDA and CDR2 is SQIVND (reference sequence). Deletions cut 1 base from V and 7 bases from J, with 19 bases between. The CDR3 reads CASSIVGQTDRSEAFF. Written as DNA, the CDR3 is TGTGCCAGTAGTATAGTGGGCCAGACGGATCGAAGTGAAGCTTTCTTT.

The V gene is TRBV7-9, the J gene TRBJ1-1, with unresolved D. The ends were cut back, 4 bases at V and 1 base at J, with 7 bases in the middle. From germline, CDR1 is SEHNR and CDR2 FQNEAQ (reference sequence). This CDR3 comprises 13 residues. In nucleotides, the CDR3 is TGTGCCAGCAGCTACGACACGAACACTGAAGCTTTCTTT. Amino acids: CASSYDTNTEAFF.

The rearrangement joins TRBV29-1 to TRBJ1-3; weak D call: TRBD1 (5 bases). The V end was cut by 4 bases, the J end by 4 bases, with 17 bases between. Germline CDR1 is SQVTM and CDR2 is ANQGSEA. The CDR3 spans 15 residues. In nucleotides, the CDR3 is TGCAGCGTTGCCACAGGTTTATCTCTCGGAAACACCATATATTTT. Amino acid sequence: CSVATGLSLGNTIYF.

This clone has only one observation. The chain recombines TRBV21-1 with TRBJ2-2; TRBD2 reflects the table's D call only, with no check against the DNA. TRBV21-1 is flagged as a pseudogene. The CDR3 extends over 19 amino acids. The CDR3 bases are TGTGCCAGCAGCAAACTCAAGATTGGGGGACTAGCGGTCACCGGGGAGCTGTTTTTT. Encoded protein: CASSKLKIGGLAVTGELFF.

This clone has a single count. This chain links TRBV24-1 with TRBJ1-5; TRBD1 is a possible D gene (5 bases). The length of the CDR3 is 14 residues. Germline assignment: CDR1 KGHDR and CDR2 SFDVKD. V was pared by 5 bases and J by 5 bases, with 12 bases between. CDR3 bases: TGTGCCACCAGTGTGTCAGGGTGGGATCAGCCCCAGCATTTT. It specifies CATSVSGWDQPQHF.

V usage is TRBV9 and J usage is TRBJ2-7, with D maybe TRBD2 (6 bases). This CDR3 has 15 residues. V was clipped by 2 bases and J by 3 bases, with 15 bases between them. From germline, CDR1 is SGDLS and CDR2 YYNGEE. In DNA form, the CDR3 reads TGTGCCAGCAGCGTGGGAAGTGCGGGAAACTACGAGCAGTACTTC. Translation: CASSVGSAGNYEQYF.

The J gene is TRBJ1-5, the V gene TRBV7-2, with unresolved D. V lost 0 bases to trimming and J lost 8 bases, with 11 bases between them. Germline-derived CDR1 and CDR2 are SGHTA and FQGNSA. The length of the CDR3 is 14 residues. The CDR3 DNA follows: TGTGCCAGCAGCTTAGCGGTGAGAACGGAGCCCCAGCATTTT. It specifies CASSLAVRTEPQHF.

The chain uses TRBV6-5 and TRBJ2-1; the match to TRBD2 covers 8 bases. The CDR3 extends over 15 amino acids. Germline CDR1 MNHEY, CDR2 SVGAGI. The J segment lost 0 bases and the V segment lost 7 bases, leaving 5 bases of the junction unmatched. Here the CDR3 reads CASKTGLDSYNEQFF. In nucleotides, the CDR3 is TGTGCCAGCAAAACGGGACTAGACTCCTACAATGAGCAGTTCTTC.

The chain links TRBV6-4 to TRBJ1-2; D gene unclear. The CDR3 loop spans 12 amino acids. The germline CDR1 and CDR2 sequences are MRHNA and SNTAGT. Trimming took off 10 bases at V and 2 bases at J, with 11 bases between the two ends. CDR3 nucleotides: TGTGCCACCTCTGACGGGAACTATGGCTACACCTTC. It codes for CATSDGNYGYTF.